This T cell receptor beta chain was captured by sequencing in a study of cytomegalovirus exposure and HLA in healthy donors (dated by TCRdb to the late 2010s). As for the study more broadly: An earlier analysis of several hundred of the donors reported about 290 Gb of sequence data and 100 million to 140 million unique TCR beta sequences from 150 million to 200 million T cells. The number of typed donors differed by locus: 629-630 for A, B, C, DRB1 and DQB1; approximately 520 for DQA1; 606 for DPA1; and roughly 450 for DPB1. HLA typing included class I and class II loci at four-digit resolution. To predict cytomegalovirus infection status, the study combined high-throughput TCR immunosequencing, statistical association of individual TCRs with disease status, and machine learning. The study used immunosequencing to profile the T cell repertoires of 670 or so subjects and linked those repertoires to cytomegalovirus serostatus. On average, over 200,000 unique TCR beta nucleotide sequences were sequenced per donor among some 430 genotyped donors of the cohort, with roughly 20% of those sequences being non-productive. Donor age, sex, ethnicity and CMV serostatus were collected together with the repertoire data. To decide whether each TCR beta V gene segment behaved as functional or pseudogenic, an earlier analysis of fewer than 750 of the donors relied on high-throughput TCR beta sequencing. Along with the roughly 610-subject first cohort, a separate validation cohort of over a hundred different subjects was used. Among the roughly 400 genotyped donors, about 85% belonged to the genetic ancestry cluster associated with self-reported Caucasian donors. Rather than using new phenotypic data, the later analysis identified candidate immune exposures from TCR beta sequences and from how often those sequences occurred across donors. Every discovery cohort repertoire had been produced on one sequencing platform. A later genetic analysis took genome-wide SNP genotypes for about three fifths of the 666 donors and used that subset as a discovery cohort. The study aimed to test whether cataloging public T cell receptors could reveal signatures of past pathogen exposure. Several DR-DQ haplotypes were handled as single units for association and clustering, since linkage in the cohort was strong. Roughly 320 gigabases of sequencing data and around 80 million unique TCR sequences made up an early release that covered nearly 650 HLA-typed donors. A later analysis re-analyzed previously published TCR beta repertoires from several hundred donors and added high-resolution HLA genotyping to study TCR occurrence patterns.

V is reduced by 0 bases and J by 12 bases, leaving a spacing of 9 bases between them. CDR1 and CDR2 (MNHEY, SVGAGI) derive from the germline V gene. Taken from cysteine to phenylalanine, the CDR3 has 13 residues. Solely the CDR3 DNA is kept, with 39 bases framed from the first base. A word on this clone: Which antigen it targets is not known. The record has no base qualities; no much larger clone is one base away.

Results and caveats for the whole study, not just this receptor: In a later analysis, HLA-associated TCR beta chains were found to be more clonally expanded and to have lower generation probabilities than equally common non-associated chains. Only TCR beta chains were sequenced in this cohort, and the absence of alpha or paired-chain data limited detectable features. Specific HLA alleles were associated with about 17,000 TCR beta sequences at a false discovery rate of 0.05 in a later analysis. A cluster of highly shared sequence variants was judged likely to be a technical artifact of the sequencing pipeline. A later analysis reported that several top co-occurrence clusters appeared linked to parvovirus B19, influenza, CMV and Epstein-Barr virus. A further reported finding was that TCR beta sequences accurately predicted the HLA-A and HLA-B alleles for most subjects in the first cohort. Linkage disequilibrium might explain the correlated functional status among segregating V segments, but an unknown experimental factor could not be ruled out. When HLA alleles, especially DR and DQ, strongly co-occurred, TCR associations were difficult to assign to individual alleles. In the study, approximately 160 TCR beta chains were listed as associated with cytomegalovirus. The classifier was reported to diagnose cytomegalovirus status with high specificity and sensitivity in both the original and validation cohorts. Some IMGT-functional V segments, including TRBV6-2 and TRBV6-3, could not be told apart with the 87-base-pair reads, so those segments were excluded. An earlier analysis of some 590 of the donors showed that most TCR beta V segments appeared in productive rearrangements either about 90% or about 30% of the time, which broadly matched IMGT annotations. For the cohort, immune exposure information was limited to CMV serostatus. Most TCR sequences were seen in very few donors, while some public TCRs were found in many individuals. In a later genetic analysis, fewer N-insertions in productive TCRs were reported among donors in an Asian-associated ancestry cluster than the approximately 710-donor mean. The authors suggested that the approach could potentially be generalized to other disease states and immunological phenotypes. A few of the identified cytomegalovirus-associated TCR beta chains were confirmed in vitro to be specific for cytomegalovirus antigens. Presence/absence analyses assumed roughly uniform sequencing depth across donors, an assumption that may not hold. In a later genetic analysis, a missense DCLRE1C variant was associated with V-gene and J-gene trimming of TCR beta chains, and the association was replicated in an independent cohort. The earlier analysis of a few hundred of the donors excluded 15 to 20 rarely observed V segments, including chromosome 9 orphons, because counts were too low. In a later analysis, the rate of TCR association differed among HLA loci, with DRB1 alleles having the most associated TCRs and HLA-C alleles having the fewest. In a later analysis, most CMV-associated TCR beta chains were found to appear HLA-restricted, with HLA associations seemingly driven largely by CMV exposure. Because HLA typing was missing for some donors at each locus, association tests included only the typed subset.

Library method: the immunoSEQ multiplex PCR assay. For the multiplex PCR, a mixture combining 60 forward primers for TCR Vbeta segments and 13 reverse primers for TCR Jbeta segments was used. The CDR3 region of rearranged TCR beta genes was amplified from genomic DNA by a multiplex PCR assay. The amplified TCR beta libraries were sequenced on the Illumina HiSeq System as 87-base-pair reads. The authors processed their data as follows. A later analysis counted approximately 74 million unique TCR beta chains across the 550 to 750 repertoires, and 10 million to 12 million of these chains were shared by at least two donors. Raw reads were error-corrected and collapsed into unique sequences with a nearest-neighbor algorithm that merged closely related sequences to remove PCR and sequencing errors. Alignment of CDR3 sequences to IMGT reference sequences was used to assign V, D and J gene segments. For a sequence to be retained, a match of at least six nucleotides to both a V gene segment and a J gene segment was required. A rearrangement counted as productive if the CDR3 had no stop codons and remained in frame with V and J, and every other rearrangement counted as non-productive. Following IMGT convention, CDR3 was defined as the stretch from the second conserved V-encoded cysteine up to the conserved J-encoded phenylalanine. The earlier analysis of about 620 of the donors excluded sequences that lacked an unambiguous match to a single V gene segment. In an earlier analysis of about 590 of the donors, a V segment was called functional when productive rearrangements were above 56.7%, and segregating when the standard deviation between donors exceeded 5%. A statistical classification framework was built to diagnose cytomegalovirus status from the catalog of TCR beta chain sequences. In a later analysis, TCR nucleotide sequences were compared against IMGT/GENE-DB human TR gene sequences so that V and J genes could be assigned. A later analysis assigned CDR3 sequences and most-parsimonious VDJ recombination scenarios with the TCRdist pipeline. In a later analysis, every TCR beta chain was defined by the combination of its CDR3 amino acid sequence and its V-gene family, and reads without a unique V-gene family were dropped. To address suspected cross-contamination and a sequencing artifact, a later analysis removed around 590 highly shared, low-generation-probability nucleotide sequences. In a later analysis, a clonal expansion index for each public chain was calculated from normalized within-repertoire ranks of inferred template counts. A later analysis computed generation probabilities with a VDJ recombination model fitted to out-of-frame rearrangements, and checked the results against IGoR. In a later analysis, TCR-TCR, TCR-HLA and TCR-CMV co-occurrence was scored with hypergeometric tests, and a repertoire-size bias correction was applied to TCR pairs. False discovery rates were estimated in a later analysis by permuting HLA or CMV assignments 20 times. In a later analysis, co-occurring TCRs were grouped using DBSCAN, and TCRdist sequence similarity was added for clustering within HLA-allele-positive subsets. For co-occurrence clustering, repertoires with fewer than 30,000 or more than 120,000 public chains were excluded, along with five repertoires with anomalous nucleotide sharing. Entries here come from immuneACCESS through TCRdb and include only in-frame sequences with V and J called. Some clones fail to appear in such tables; in the studies checked, an unresolved V gene covers under half of the shortfall, and the cause of the remainder is unknown. The D gene and trimming were derived from the DNA, and the V and J assignments and clone size from that table. The sample records approximately 170,000 clones, 68% of which are singletons. The top ten constitute less than 1.5% of the sample.

In total, just over 650 healthy bone marrow donors made up the cohort. Cohort members were all nominally healthy when sampled, although unrecorded immune exposures were likely present. The donor was CMV seronegative and belonged to the group of 350 to 400 seronegative cohort members. A peripheral blood sample was provided by each donor, and peripheral blood mononuclear cells were used for TCR beta sequencing. The Qiagen DNeasy Blood Extraction Kit was used to extract genomic DNA from the blood cell samples. The chain joins TRBV6-5 to TRBJ1-6, with the identity of the D gene unclear. The sample comprised PBMCs. This TCR was recovered from a man aged 45-65 years in good health and CMV-seronegative. The CDR3 loop reads CASSYSRQVPLHF. The DNA sequence is given as TGTGCCAGCAGTTACTCCCGACAAGTACCCCTCCACTTT.